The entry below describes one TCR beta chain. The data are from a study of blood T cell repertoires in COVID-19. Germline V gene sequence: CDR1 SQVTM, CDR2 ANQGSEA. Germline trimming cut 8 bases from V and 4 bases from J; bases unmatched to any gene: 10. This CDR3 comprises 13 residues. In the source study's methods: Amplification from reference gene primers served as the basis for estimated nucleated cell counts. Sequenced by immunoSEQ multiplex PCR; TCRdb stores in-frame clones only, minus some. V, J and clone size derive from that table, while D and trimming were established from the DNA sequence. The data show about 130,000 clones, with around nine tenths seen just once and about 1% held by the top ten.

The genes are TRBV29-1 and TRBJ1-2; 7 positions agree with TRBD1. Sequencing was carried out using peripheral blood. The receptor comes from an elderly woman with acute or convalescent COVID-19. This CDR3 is CSTSVGTAYGYTF. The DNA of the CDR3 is TGCAGCACTTCGGTGGGGACAGCCTATGGCTACACCTTC.